The 14 T cell receptor beta chains below come from one sample, sequenced in a study of shared clonotypes between healthy human individuals. The data were produced by immunoSEQ multiplex PCR, yet TCRdb's version contains in-frame clones alone and is incomplete. The profile shows approximately 1.5 million clones, approximately 98.5% of them singletons. The specimen was naive CD4+ T cells sorted from blood. The subset denotes: CD45RA+ positively selected. The receptors were gathered from a man aged 25 to 40 in good health.

The chain uses TRBV7-3 and TRBJ2-2, with D perhaps assigned TRBD1 or TRBD2 (6 bases each). CDR3 size: 14 residues. Germline V gives CDR1 SGHTA, CDR2 FQGTGA. V shed 5 bases and J shed 4 bases, with 11 bases lying between them. The CDR3 DNA follows: TGTGCCAGCAGCCCCGGGGGCACCACCGGGGAGCTGTTTTTT. The encoded protein is CASSPGGTTGELFF.

As regards this clone: Other DNA sequences in this specimen translate into the identical CDR3. V is TRBV5-1 and J is TRBJ2-1; D not resolved. CDR1 is SGHRS, CDR2 YFSETQ, per germline. The CDR3 runs to 14 residues. V lost 0 bases to trimming and J lost 1 base, with 5 bases between them. CDR3 DNA: TGCGCCAGCAGCTTGGAGGTATCCTACAATGAGCAGTTCTTC. It is translated as CASSLEVSYNEQFF.

V is TRBV7-3 and J is TRBJ2-2, with 7 bases aligning to TRBD1. V was pared by 3 bases and J by 4 bases, with 5 bases of the junction left unmatched. Germline CDR1 SGHTA, CDR2 FQGTGA. The CDR3 covers 15 residues. The CDR3 sequence is CASSLTGKGTGELFF. Here the CDR3 DNA reads TGTGCCAGCAGCTTGACAGGGAAAGGCACCGGGGAGCTGTTTTTT. Full variable domain (missing parts from reference TRBV7-3 and TRBJ2-2): GAGVSQTPSNKVTEKGKYVELRCDPISGHTALYWYRQSLGQGPEFLIYFQGTGAADDSGLPNDRFFAVRPEGSVSTLKIQRTERGDSAVYLCASSLTGKGTGELFFGEGSRLTVL.

CDR3 nucleotide sequence: TGTGCCAGCAGTTTTGTTGAGGGACGCAGAGGCTACACCTTC. It encodes CASSFVEGRRGYTF. The chain joins TRBV28 to TRBJ1-2; D may be TRBD1 (5 bases). The CDR3 totals 14 residues. V was clipped by 3 bases and J by 8 bases, with 16 bases between them. Germline values: CDR1 MDHEN, CDR2 SYDVKM.

The chain links TRBV18 to TRBJ1-2; TRBD1 agrees at 7 bases. V lost 6 bases and J lost 0; bases outside the gene matches: 13. Germline lookup yields CDR1 KGHSH and CDR2 LQKENI. This CDR3 is 17 amino acids long. CDR3 protein: CASSQFGGQITNYGYTF. CDR3 in DNA: TGTGCCAGCTCGCAGTTCGGGGGACAGATTACTAACTATGGCTACACCTTC.

Note on this clone: This CDR3 is also generated by other DNA sequences in the sample. J is TRBJ1-5 and V is TRBV28; no definite D call. V lost 2 bases to trimming and J lost 5 bases, with 4 bases between them. CDR1 MDHEN and CDR2 SYDVKM come from the germline V gene. The CDR3 length is 12 residues. In DNA form, the CDR3 reads TGTGCCAGCAGTTTAAGTTATCAGCCCCAGCATTTT. It is translated as CASSLSYQPQHF.

With respect to this clone: Other DNA sequences in this specimen translate into the identical CDR3. The chain is built from TRBV5-1 and TRBJ2-1, with TRBD2 identical over 9 bases. The germline CDR1 and CDR2 sequences are SGHRS and YFSETQ. This CDR3 has 15 amino acids. V was clipped by 2 bases and J by 5 bases; unmatched bases: 5. The CDR3 bases are TGCGCCAGCAGCTTCGGGCTAGCGGGAAACAATGAGCAGTTCTTC. Amino acids: CASSFGLAGNNEQFF.

The V and J genes are TRBV5-4 and TRBJ2-7, with TRBD1 identical over 12 bases. Losses at the gene ends were 3 bases for V and 3 bases for J; bases not matched to a gene: 4. Germline CDR1 and CDR2: SGHNT and YYREEE (reference sequence). CDR3 length equals 15 residues. CDR3 region: CASSSGQGADYEQYF. In nucleotides, the CDR3 is TGTGCCAGCAGCTCGGGACAGGGGGCGGACTACGAGCAGTACTTC.

The V call is TRBV28, the J call TRBJ2-1; TRBD1 matches at 7 bases. The CDR3 extends over 15 amino acids. The ends lost 4 bases at V and 9 bases at J; junction bases unmatched: 12. Germline loops: CDR1 MDHEN, CDR2 SYDVKM. CDR3 in DNA: TGTGCCAGCAGTTCCGGACAGGATGAGCACGGTGAGCAGTTCTTC. The encoded protein is CASSSGQDEHGEQFF.

This sequence joins TRBV28 and TRBJ1-2, with no clear D. V was clipped by 1 base and J by 10 bases, with 10 bases between them. Germline values: CDR1 MDHEN, CDR2 SYDVKM. The CDR3 sequence is 12 residues long. The CDR3 coding sequence is TGTGCCAGCAGTTTATCTCCAGTCACCTACACCTTC. Its protein product is CASSLSPVTYTF.

The V gene is TRBV7-8, the J gene TRBJ1-5; 9 bases align to TRBD1. Germline V gene data show CDR1 as SGHVS and CDR2 as FQNEAQ. The CDR3 runs to 15 residues. The V segment lost 2 bases and the J segment 6 bases; nucleotides outside the gene matches: 5. The CDR3 region has the DNA TGTGCCAGCAGCTTATATAGGGACAGGGCTCAGCCCCAGCATTTT. As protein: CASSLYRDRAQPQHF.

The rearrangement links TRBV4-1 to TRBJ2-6; D may be TRBD1 (6 bases). CDR3 length: 16 residues. Trimming left V 3 bases short and J 4 bases short, with 13 bases between. CDR1 MGHRA and CDR2 YSYEKL come from the germline V gene. CDR3 in DNA: TGCGCCAGCAGCCACATATTCGACAGGGGGGCCAACGTCCTGACTTTC. It specifies CASSHIFDRGANVLTF.

Turning to this clone: The sample contains more than one DNA sequence encoding this CDR3. The chain combines TRBV9 with TRBJ2-1; the D gene is possibly TRBD2 (7 bases). Germline V gene sequence: CDR1 SGDLS, CDR2 YYNGEE. The V gene lost 2 bases and the J gene lost 4 bases, with 10 bases spanning the gap. The CDR3 runs 14 residues. CDR3 region: CASSVGGGYNEQFF. In nucleotides, the CDR3 is TGTGCCAGCAGCGTGGGAGGGGGATACAATGAGCAGTTCTTC. The full variable domain, rest sourced from reference TRBV9 and TRBJ2-1, is DSGVTQTPKHLITATGQRVTLRCSPRSGDLSVYWYQQSLDQGLQFLIQYYNGEERAKGNILERFSAQQFPDLHSELNLSSLELGDSALYFCASSVGGGYNEQFFGPGTRLTVL.

Worth noting for this clone: At one of its ends the junction is not consistent with the germline gene, which may arise from a read error. The chain couples TRBV7-7 to TRBJ2-5, with D possibly being TRBD2 (7 bases). Germline CDR1 is SSHAT and CDR2 is FNYEAQ (reference sequence). The CDR3 totals 15 residues. The CDR3 DNA reads as TGTGCTAGCAGCTTAGGGGGGACTAACCAAGAGACCCAGTACTTC. It codes for CASSLGGTNQETQYF. Full variable domain (rest looked up from reference TRBV7-7 and TRBJ2-5): GAGVSQSPRYKVTKRGQDVTLRCDPISSHATLYWYQQALGQGPEFLTYFNYEAQPDKSGLPSDRFSAERPEGSISTLTIQRTEQRDSAMYRCASSLGGTNQETQYFGPGTRLLVL.